Each of the 9 T cell receptor beta chains below was sequenced from the same sample in a study of cytomegalovirus exposure and HLA in healthy donors. PCR primers comprised 60 Vbeta and 13 Jbeta primers. Profiling relied on immunoSEQ multiplex PCR, and the TCRdb table lists in-frame clones only, not all of them. The sample includes over 150,000 clones, 75% to 90% seen only once; the top ten take about 4.8%. The source material was PBMCs. These receptor sequences come from a man under 40 in good health and CMV-seronegative.

The genes are TRBV30 and TRBJ1-1, with D possibly being TRBD1 (5 bases). Between the trimmed V and J ends, which lost 4 bases and 6 bases, there was a span of 12 bases. This CDR3 contains 12 residues. In germline, CDR1 is GTSNPN, CDR2 SVGIG (reference sequence). The CDR3 spells CAWMGGSAEAFF. DNA of the CDR3: TGTGCCTGGATGGGGGGAAGCGCTGAAGCTTTCTTT.

The chain has TRBV5-1 and TRBJ1-1; possibly TRBD1 for D (5 bases). CDR1 is SGHRS and CDR2 is YFSETQ in the germline V gene. The length of the CDR3 is 15 residues. The V gene lost 3 bases and the J gene lost 6 bases, with 18 bases spanning the gap. CDR3 loop: CASSSEGTQAAEAFF. The CDR3, as DNA: TGCGCCAGCAGCTCGGAAGGAACACAGGCAGCTGAAGCTTTCTTT.

This chain uses TRBV19 with TRBJ1-4; D gene uncertain. The CDR3 runs 16 residues. Germline loops: CDR1 LNHDA, CDR2 SQIVND (reference sequence). The ends were cut back, 8 bases at V and 3 bases at J, with 19 bases in the middle. CDR3 nucleotide sequence: TGTGCCAGTCGAGAGGCGGATCGAACGGCTAATGAAAAACTGTTTTTT. Amino acids: CASREADRTANEKLFF.

This clone was found a few times. This chain links TRBV5-1 with TRBJ2-3; 10 nucleotides match TRBD2. CDR3 length equals 15 residues. CDR1 is SGHRS, CDR2 YFSETQ, per germline. Losses at the gene ends were 5 bases for V and 2 bases for J; bases not matched to a gene: 5. CDR3 bases: TGCGCCAGCAGGACCGGACTAGCGGTCACAGATACGCAGTATTTT. It is translated as CASRTGLAVTDTQYF. Combining the CDR3 with reference TRBV5-1 and TRBJ2-3 gives the whole variable domain KAGVTQTPRYLIKTRGQQVTLSCSPISGHRSVSWYQQTPGQGLQFLFEYFSETQRNKGNFPGRFSGRQFSNSRSEMNVSTLELGDSALYLCASRTGLAVTDTQYFGPGTRLTVL.

J is TRBJ1-2 and V is TRBV7-9, with 9 bases that match TRBD1. This CDR3 spans 14 amino acids. In germline, CDR1 is SEHNR, CDR2 FQNEAQ (reference sequence). V was clipped by 2 bases and J by 8 bases; unmatched bases: 6. DNA for the CDR3: TGTGCCAGCAGCTTATTGGGACAGGGCGGCGGCTACACCTTC. Its protein product is CASSLLGQGGGYTF.

The V and J genes are TRBV4-3 and TRBJ1-6, with a weak D call TRBD1 (6 bases). CDR1 is LGHNA and CDR2 is YSLEER in the germline V gene. Trimming took 5 bases from V and 8 from J, leaving 16 bases between them. This CDR3 has 15 residues. The CDR3 sequence: CASSFTRDTDSPLHF. In DNA, the CDR3 is TGCGCCAGCAGCTTTACCAGGGACACAGATTCACCCCTCCACTTT.

The chain links TRBV19 to TRBJ2-1; TRBD1 matches at 7 bases. Germline values: CDR1 LNHDA, CDR2 SQIVND (reference sequence). This CDR3 is built from 15 residues. V was pared by 10 bases and J by 5 bases, with 14 bases of the junction left unmatched. In DNA form, the CDR3 reads TGTGCCACTCATAGGGGGCAGAAGGTCGACAATGAGCAGTTCTTC. It encodes CATHRGQKVDNEQFF.

This clone was counted a few times. V and J are TRBV9 and TRBJ2-7; 13 positions match TRBD2. Germline V gene lookup returns CDR1 SGDLS and CDR2 YYNGEE. J gave up 7 bases and V 2 bases, and 12 bases lay outside the gene matches. The CDR3 runs 17 residues. CDR3 sequence: CASSVGLAGVGSGEQYF. The CDR3 bases are TGTGCCAGCAGCGTCGGACTAGCGGGAGTAGGGTCGGGGGAGCAGTACTTC.

The rearrangement uses TRBV7-2 and TRBJ2-7, with 9 bases fitting TRBD1. CDR1 and CDR2 from the germline V gene are SGHTA and FQGNSA. The junction had 8 bases not matched to a gene; V was cut back by 4 bases and J by 7 bases. The CDR3 is 14 amino acids. Written as DNA, the CDR3 is TGTGCCAGCAGCTCCACGCCGGGACAGGGTGAGCAGTACTTC. It encodes CASSSTPGQGEQYF.